A single T cell receptor (beta chain) is shown here with its context. The target of this receptor is not known. No qualities accompany the bases; no much larger clone lies one base away. The sample comes from a study of blood T cell repertoires in COVID-19 (TCRdb year 2020). At the level of the whole study: Samples from collaborators originated in the United States, Italy and Spain and spanned both the acute and convalescent phases of COVID-19. The repertoires were released in a freely available public database intended as a resource for research on the immune response to SARS-CoV-2. The prospective study material was composed of cDNA or gDNA derived from T cells, B-cell-depleted T cells, or PBMCs. Where HLA class I and class II types were available, the types were taken from metadata supplied by the sample provider, not from assay-based typing. Sample metadata almost always included a de-identified subject ID, COVID-19 status, age in years and sex. The samples were drawn from the first 160 participants of the ongoing ImmuneRACE study and from some 1,300 subjects provided by 6 global collaborators. Deeply sampled blood TCRbeta repertoires from subjects exposed to, actively infected with, or recovered from COVID-19 were included in the dataset.

Collaborating institutions collected whole blood in K2EDTA tubes following their own protocols. For TCRbeta analysis, collaborators shipped samples in one of three forms: frozen whole blood, isolated PBMCs, or DNA extracted from either of those sample types. TCRbeta CDR3 regions were amplified from genomic DNA by means of the immunoSEQ Assay, a bias-controlled multiplex PCR. The authors' analysis ran thus. Within the assay, amplification of reference gene primers was used to estimate how many nucleated cells each sample contained. Sequence reads were collapsed and filtered to measure the absolute abundance of every unique TCRbeta CDR3 rearrangement. Productive Simpson clonality was computed per sample as the square root of Simpson's diversity index over productive rearrangements. TCRdb limited this immuneACCESS table to in-frame rearrangements with V and J called. A share of clones is missing; checked studies link under half to unresolved V genes, and the rest is unexplained. That table furnishes V, J and clone size, whereas the DNA furnished D and trimming. For this sample there are some 160,000 clones; just under 80% appear just once. Jointly, the top ten make up 6.5% of the sample.

Study-wide findings and limitations: Clinical and demographic metadata were provided uncurated, with the amount varying by source and participant.

CDR1 KGHSH and CDR2 LQKENI were looked up in the germline V gene. V and J are trimmed by 3 bases and 0 bases, and the gene matches miss 4 bases of the junction. Inclusive of the bounding cysteine and phenylalanine, the CDR3 is 15 residues long. Only the CDR3 portion is preserved as DNA: 45 bases, with reading frame beginning at the first base. The material sequenced was peripheral blood. This TCR derives from a man between 65 and 80 years old with active or convalescent COVID-19. The chain couples TRBV18 to TRBJ1-2, and TRBD1 aligns with 7 junction nucleotides. The DNA is as follows: TGTGCCAGCTCACCCGGGACAGCAGCTAACTATGGCTACACCTTC. This gives the protein CASSPGTAANYGYTF.